This T cell receptor (beta chain) emerged from a study of graft-versus-host responses after intestinal transplantation. The wider study: Recipients received multivisceral, liver-intestinal, or isolated intestinal transplants.

In its sample, this clone ranks as large (0.1 to 1%). Study-wide findings and caveats: Declining HvG levels early post-transplant were linked to peak circulating GvH clone levels. Recipient marrow harbored GvH clones, some of which surfaced first in ileum or blood.

Using immunoSEQ multiplex PCR, the repertoire was profiled, and TCRdb retains in-frame clones only, with some absent. This sample has roughly 4,900 clones, with approximately 25% found just once. Sorting after the reaction isolated proliferating CFSE-low CD3+CD4+ and CD3+CD8+ responders. The CDR3 runs to 13 residues. V was clipped by 5 bases and J by 5 bases; unmatched bases: 2. CDR1 is LNHDA, CDR2 SQIVND, per germline (reference sequence). The sample in question was alloreactive CD4+ T cells from a mixed lymphocyte reaction culture, obtained before intestinal transplant. Subset noted: CFSE-low proliferating T cells sorted from roughly 6-day pre-transplant mixed lymphocyte reaction (GvH or HvG direction). The chain employs TRBV19 and TRBJ1-1; 10 nucleotides align to TRBD1. This TCR came from a human patient who received an intestinal transplant. CDR3 region: CASSDRGRTEAFF. The CDR3 DNA sequence: TGTGCCAGTAGTGACAGGGGGCGAACTGAAGCTTTCTTT.